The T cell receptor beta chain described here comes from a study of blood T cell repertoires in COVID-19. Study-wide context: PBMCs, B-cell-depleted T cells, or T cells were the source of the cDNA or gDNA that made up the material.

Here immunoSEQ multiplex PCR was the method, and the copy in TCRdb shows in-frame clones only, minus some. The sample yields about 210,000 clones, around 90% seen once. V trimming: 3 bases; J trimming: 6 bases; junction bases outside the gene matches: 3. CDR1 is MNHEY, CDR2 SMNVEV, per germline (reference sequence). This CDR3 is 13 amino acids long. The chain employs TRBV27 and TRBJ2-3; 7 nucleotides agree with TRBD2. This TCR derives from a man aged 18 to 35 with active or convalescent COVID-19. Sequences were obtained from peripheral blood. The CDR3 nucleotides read TGTGCCAGCAGTTTCGGGGGGTTGGATACGCAGTATTTT. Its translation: CASSFGGLDTQYF.